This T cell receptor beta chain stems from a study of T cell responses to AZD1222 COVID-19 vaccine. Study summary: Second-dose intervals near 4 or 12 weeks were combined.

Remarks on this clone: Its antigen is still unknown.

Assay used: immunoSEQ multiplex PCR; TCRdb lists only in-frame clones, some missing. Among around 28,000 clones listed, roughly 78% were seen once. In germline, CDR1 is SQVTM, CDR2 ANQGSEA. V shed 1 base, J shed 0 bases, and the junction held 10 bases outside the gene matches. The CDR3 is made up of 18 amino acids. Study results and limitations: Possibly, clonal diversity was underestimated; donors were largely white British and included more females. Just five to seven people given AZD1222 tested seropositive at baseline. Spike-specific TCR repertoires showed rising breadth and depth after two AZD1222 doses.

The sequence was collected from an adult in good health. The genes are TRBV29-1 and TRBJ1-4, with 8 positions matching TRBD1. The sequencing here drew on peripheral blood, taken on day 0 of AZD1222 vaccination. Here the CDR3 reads CSVEAFGTGVTTNEKLFF. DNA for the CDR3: TGCAGCGTTGAAGCTTTTGGGACAGGCGTAACAACTAATGAAAAACTGTTTTTT.